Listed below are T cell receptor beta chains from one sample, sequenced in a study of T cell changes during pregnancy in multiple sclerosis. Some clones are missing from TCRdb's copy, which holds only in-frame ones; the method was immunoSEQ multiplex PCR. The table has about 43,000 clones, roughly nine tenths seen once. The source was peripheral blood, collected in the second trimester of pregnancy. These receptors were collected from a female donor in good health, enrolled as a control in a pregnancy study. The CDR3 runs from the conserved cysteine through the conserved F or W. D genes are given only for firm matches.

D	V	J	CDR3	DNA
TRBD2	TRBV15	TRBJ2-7	CATSRDLAGFNEQYF	TGTGCCACCAGCAGAGACCTAGCGGGGTTCAACGAGCAGTACTTC
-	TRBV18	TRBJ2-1	CASSPLADEQFF	TGTGCCAGCTCACCACTGGCAGATGAGCAGTTCTTC
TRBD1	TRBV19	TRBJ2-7	CASSGTGGYEQYF	TGTGCCAGTAGCGGGACAGGGGGCTACGAGCAGTACTTC
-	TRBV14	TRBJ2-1	CASSLISSYNEQFF	TGTGCCAGCAGCCTCATCAGCTCCTACAATGAGCAGTTCTTC
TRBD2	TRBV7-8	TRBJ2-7	CASSPGTSGTTYEQYF	TGTGCCAGCAGCCCGGGGACTAGCGGGACCACCTACGAGCAGTACTTC
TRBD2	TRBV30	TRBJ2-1	CAWSALAGTYNEQFF	TGTGCCTGGAGTGCACTAGCGGGGACCTACAATGAGCAGTTCTTC
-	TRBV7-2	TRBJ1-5	CASSLGSVSFNQPQHF	TGTGCCAGCAGCTTAGGGTCGGTATCCTTCAATCAGCCCCAGCATTTT
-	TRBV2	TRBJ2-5	CASSAIPVQETQYF	TGTGCCAGCAGCGCGATACCGGTACAAGAGACCCAGTACTTC
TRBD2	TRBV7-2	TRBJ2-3	CASSLTGLGEFTDTQYF	TGTGCCAGCAGCTTAACGGGACTAGGGGAGTTCACAGATACGCAGTATTTT
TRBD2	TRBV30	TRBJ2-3	CAWSPLAEYTDTQYF	TGTGCCTGGAGTCCCCTAGCGGAATACACAGATACGCAGTATTTT